The T cell receptor beta chain described here comes from a study of T cells in Graves' hyperthyroidism and ophthalmopathy. This clonotype was seen repeatedly, ten times or more. Amplified TCR beta CDR3 regions came from RNA transcripts. A first-round RT-PCR of the TCR CDR3 used the HTBI primer set. A single record per CDR3 protein comes from TCRdb applying MiXCR to the multiplex PCR reads. The sample lists under 600,000 distinct CDR3 sequences; 16% were seen once. V dropped 0 bases and J dropped 7 bases, with 16 bases sitting between them. The CDR3 length is 15 residues. Germline V gives CDR1 SQVTM, CDR2 ANQGSEA.

Material for sequencing was blood. The TCR comes from a woman aged 40 to 50 with Graves' ophthalmopathy. This chain joins TRBV29-1 and TRBJ1-3; D ambiguous. CDR3 in amino acids: CSVEDQEEVGNTIYF. Here the CDR3 DNA reads TGCAGCGTTGAAGATCAGGAGGAGGTGGGGAACACCATATATTTT.